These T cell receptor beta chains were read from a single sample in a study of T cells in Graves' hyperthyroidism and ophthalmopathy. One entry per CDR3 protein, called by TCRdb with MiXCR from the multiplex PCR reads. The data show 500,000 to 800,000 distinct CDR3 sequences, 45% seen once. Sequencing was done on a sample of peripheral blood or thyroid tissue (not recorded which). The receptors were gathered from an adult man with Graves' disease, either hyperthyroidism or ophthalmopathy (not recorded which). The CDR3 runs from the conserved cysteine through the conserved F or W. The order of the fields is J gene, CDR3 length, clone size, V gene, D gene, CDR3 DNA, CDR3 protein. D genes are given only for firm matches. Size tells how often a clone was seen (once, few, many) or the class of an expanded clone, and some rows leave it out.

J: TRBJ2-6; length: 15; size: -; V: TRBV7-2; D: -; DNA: TGTGCCAGCAGCTTGTGGCGCTCTGGGGCCAACGTCCTGACTTTC; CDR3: CASSLWRSGANVLTF
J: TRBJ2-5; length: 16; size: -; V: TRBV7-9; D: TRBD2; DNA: TGTGCCAGCAGCCGCTGGACTAGCGGGGGGGAAGAGACCCAGTACTTC; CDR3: CASSRWTSGGEETQYF
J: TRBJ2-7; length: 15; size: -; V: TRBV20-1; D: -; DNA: TGCAGTGCTAGGAGAGAACCAACAGGGTTCTACGAGCAGTACTTC; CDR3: CSARREPTGFYEQYF
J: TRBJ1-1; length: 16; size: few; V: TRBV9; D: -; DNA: TGTGCCAGCAGCCCCAGTGGGGGGTGGGGGAACACTGAAGCTTTCTTT; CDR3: CASSPSGGWGNTEAFF
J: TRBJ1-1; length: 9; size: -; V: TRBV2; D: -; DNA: TGTGCCGGAACAGGGGAAGCTTTCTTT; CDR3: CAGTGEAFF
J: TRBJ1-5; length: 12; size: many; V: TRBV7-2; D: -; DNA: TGTGCCAGCAGCTTCTTGGGGCAGCCCCAGCATTTT; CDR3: CASSFLGQPQHF
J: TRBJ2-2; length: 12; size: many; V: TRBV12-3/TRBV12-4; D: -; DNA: TGTGCCAGCAGAAATTACCCCGGGGAGCTGTTTTTT; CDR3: CASRNYPGELFF
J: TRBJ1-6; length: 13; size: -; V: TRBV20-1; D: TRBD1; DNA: TGCAGTGCTACCGGGACAGGGGGTTCACCCCTCCACTTT; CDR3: CSATGTGGSPLHF
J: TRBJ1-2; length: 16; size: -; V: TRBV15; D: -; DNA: TGTGCCATCAGGAAGACAAGTGATGAACAGGCCTATGGCTACACCTTC; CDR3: CAIRKTSDEQAYGYTF
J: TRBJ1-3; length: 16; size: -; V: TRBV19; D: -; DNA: TGTGCCAGTAGCGACCCCGGACAGAAGTCTGGAAACACCATATATTTT; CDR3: CASSDPGQKSGNTIYF
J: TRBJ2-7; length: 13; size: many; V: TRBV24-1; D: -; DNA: TGTGCCACCATGGATAGTGGGACCTACGAGCAGTACTTC; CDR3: CATMDSGTYEQYF